Listed below are T cell receptor beta chains from one sample, sequenced in a study of OX40 agonist ivuxolimab in advanced cancers. This table comes from immunoSEQ multiplex PCR, and its TCRdb copy is limited to in-frame clones, with some not included. The profile covers 98,000 or so clones, with less than 90% appearing a single time and 0.8% to 0.9% taken by the ten largest. The specimen was CD4+ or CD8+ T cells sorted from blood, collected in a trial of the OX40 agonist ivuxolimab. The source of these receptors is an adult with an advanced solid tumor such as melanoma, head and neck, liver or kidney cancer. Each CDR3 is given with its conserved first and last residue. D genes are given only for firm matches. Not every row has a clone size; where given, it reads once, few, many or a size class.

clone_size: -; d_call: TRBD1; j_call: TRBJ2-3; v_call: TRBV5-1; cdr3_nt: TGCGCCAGCAGGAGGACAGGGGCTAGCACAGATACGCAGTATTTT; cdr3_aa: CASRRTGASTDTQYF
clone_size: once; d_call: -; j_call: TRBJ2-3; v_call: TRBV7-3; cdr3_nt: TGTGCCAGCAGCCCAGGACAGAGCACAGATACGCAGTATTTT; cdr3_aa: CASSPGQSTDTQYF
clone_size: few; d_call: -; j_call: TRBJ1-5; v_call: TRBV5-4; cdr3_nt: TGTGCCAGCAGTCGATGGGGGAGTCAGCCCCAGCATTTT; cdr3_aa: CASSRWGSQPQHF
clone_size: -; d_call: -; j_call: TRBJ2-7; v_call: TRBV5-1; cdr3_nt: TGCGCCAGCAAAAATCCGGGACATTCCTACGAGCAGTACTTC; cdr3_aa: CASKNPGHSYEQYF
clone_size: -; d_call: -; j_call: TRBJ1-3; v_call: TRBV29-1; cdr3_nt: TGCAGCGTTCGGGGGGATCCAGGAAACACCATATATTTT; cdr3_aa: CSVRGDPGNTIYF
clone_size: -; d_call: -; j_call: TRBJ1-1; v_call: TRBV10-3; cdr3_nt: TGTGCCATCTCCAGGGACACAAGTAACACTGAAGCTTTCTTT; cdr3_aa: CAISRDTSNTEAFF
clone_size: -; d_call: TRBD1; j_call: TRBJ1-6; v_call: TRBV7-9; cdr3_nt: TGTGCCAGCAGCTTAGCGAGGGGGCGATCACCCCTCCACTTT; cdr3_aa: CASSLARGRSPLHF
clone_size: -; d_call: -; j_call: TRBJ2-7; v_call: TRBV29-1; cdr3_nt: TGCAGCGCTATTTACGAGCAGTACTTC; cdr3_aa: CSAIYEQYF
clone_size: -; d_call: -; j_call: TRBJ2-7; v_call: TRBV6-1; cdr3_nt: TGTGCCAGCAGTGTAGAGCTTGCCTACGAGCAGTACTTC; cdr3_aa: CASSVELAYEQYF
clone_size: -; d_call: -; j_call: TRBJ1-4; v_call: TRBV5-8; cdr3_nt: TGTGCCAGCAGCTTAGGCAGAAATGAAAAACTGTTTTTT; cdr3_aa: CASSLGRNEKLFF
clone_size: -; d_call: -; j_call: TRBJ2-6; v_call: TRBV9; cdr3_nt: TGTGCCAGCAGCGTAGAGGGACCCCGCTCTGGGGCCAACGTCCTGACTTTC; cdr3_aa: CASSVEGPRSGANVLTF
clone_size: -; d_call: -; j_call: TRBJ1-1; v_call: TRBV4-3; cdr3_nt: TGCGCCAGCAGCCATGAAACCGGGCCGCCGCCTGAAGCTTTCTTT; cdr3_aa: CASSHETGPPPEAFF
clone_size: -; d_call: -; j_call: TRBJ1-2; v_call: TRBV30; cdr3_nt: TGTGCCTGGGTCGAGGGCGGAAGGTATGGCTACACCTTC; cdr3_aa: CAWVEGGRYGYTF
clone_size: -; d_call: -; j_call: TRBJ2-7; v_call: TRBV6-5; cdr3_nt: TGTGCCAGCAGTAACGGAGGGGGGATGAACGAGCAGTACTTC; cdr3_aa: CASSNGGGMNEQYF
clone_size: -; d_call: -; j_call: TRBJ1-1; v_call: TRBV18; cdr3_nt: TGTGCCAGCTCACCGGAGCACCAGGGGAACACTGAAGCTTTCTTT; cdr3_aa: CASSPEHQGNTEAFF
clone_size: once; d_call: -; j_call: TRBJ1-4; v_call: TRBV7-9; cdr3_nt: TGTGCCAGCAGCTCCGACTCAGATGAAAAACTGTTTTTT; cdr3_aa: CASSSDSDEKLFF
clone_size: -; d_call: -; j_call: TRBJ1-2; v_call: TRBV6-5; cdr3_nt: TGTGCCAGCAGTTACTCGGGTCAGAACTATGGCTACACCTTC; cdr3_aa: CASSYSGQNYGYTF
clone_size: -; d_call: TRBD1; j_call: TRBJ1-1; v_call: TRBV18; cdr3_nt: TGTGCCAGCTCACCTGACAGGGTCACTGAAGCTTTCTTT; cdr3_aa: CASSPDRVTEAFF
clone_size: -; d_call: -; j_call: TRBJ1-5; v_call: TRBV28; cdr3_nt: TGTGCCAGCAGTTTAGCACGGATCGATCAGCCCCAGCATTTT; cdr3_aa: CASSLARIDQPQHF
clone_size: -; d_call: -; j_call: TRBJ1-2; v_call: TRBV6-1; cdr3_nt: TGTGCCAGCAGTGACCCGAGTCCCCGCTCCTATGGCTACACCTTC; cdr3_aa: CASSDPSPRSYGYTF
clone_size: -; d_call: -; j_call: TRBJ2-1; v_call: TRBV20-1; cdr3_nt: TGCAGTGCGCCGGCATACAATGAGCAGTTCTTC; cdr3_aa: CSAPAYNEQFF
clone_size: -; d_call: -; j_call: TRBJ1-4; v_call: TRBV5-1; cdr3_nt: TGCGCCAGCAGCTCCGGGAGTAGTTCTAATGAAAAACTGTTTTTT; cdr3_aa: CASSSGSSSNEKLFF
clone_size: -; d_call: TRBD1; j_call: TRBJ1-1; v_call: TRBV6-5; cdr3_nt: TGTGCCAGCATCCCCGGGACAGGGAACGCTTTCTTT; cdr3_aa: CASIPGTGNAFF
clone_size: -; d_call: TRBD1; j_call: TRBJ1-4; v_call: TRBV7-8; cdr3_nt: TGTGCCAGCAGCCCACAGGGGGCCAGAGAAAAACTGTTTTTT; cdr3_aa: CASSPQGAREKLFF
clone_size: -; d_call: TRBD1; j_call: TRBJ2-7; v_call: TRBV28; cdr3_nt: TGTGCCAGCAGGGGACAGGGCTACGAGCAGTACTTC; cdr3_aa: CASRGQGYEQYF
clone_size: -; d_call: -; j_call: TRBJ1-2; v_call: TRBV6-1; cdr3_nt: TGTGCCAGCAGTCTTCAGAACTATGGCTACACCTTC; cdr3_aa: CASSLQNYGYTF
clone_size: -; d_call: -; j_call: TRBJ2-3; v_call: TRBV4-1; cdr3_nt: TGCGCCAGCAGCCAAGGCTTCACAGATACGCAGTATTTT; cdr3_aa: CASSQGFTDTQYF
clone_size: -; d_call: -; j_call: TRBJ2-3; v_call: TRBV5-4; cdr3_nt: TGTGCCAGCAGCTTGGTACCTAGTATATCAGATACGCAGTATTTT; cdr3_aa: CASSLVPSISDTQYF
clone_size: -; d_call: TRBD1; j_call: TRBJ2-1; v_call: TRBV6-5; cdr3_nt: TGTGCCAGCAGAACCGGGACAGGGGGCCCATGGGAGCAGTTCTTC; cdr3_aa: CASRTGTGGPWEQFF
clone_size: -; d_call: -; j_call: TRBJ2-2; v_call: TRBV18; cdr3_nt: TGTGCCAGCTCCCCTCCCGTCCACACCGGGGAGCTGTTTTTT; cdr3_aa: CASSPPVHTGELFF
clone_size: -; d_call: -; j_call: TRBJ1-5; v_call: TRBV30; cdr3_nt: TGTGCCTGGAGTCAGGGCTTACAGCCCCAGCATTTT; cdr3_aa: CAWSQGLQPQHF
clone_size: once; d_call: -; j_call: TRBJ2-3; v_call: TRBV27; cdr3_nt: TGTGCCAGCGGGGGACGATGGACCACAGATACGCAGTATTTT; cdr3_aa: CASGGRWTTDTQYF
clone_size: -; d_call: TRBD1; j_call: TRBJ1-2; v_call: TRBV28; cdr3_nt: TGTGCCAGCAGAGGGACAGGAAGGAACGGTGGCTACACCTTC; cdr3_aa: CASRGTGRNGGYTF
clone_size: -; d_call: -; j_call: TRBJ2-3; v_call: TRBV7-3; cdr3_nt: TGTGCCAGCAGCTTAACGTGGGCTAGAGGTGATACGCAGTATTTT; cdr3_aa: CASSLTWARGDTQYF
clone_size: -; d_call: -; j_call: TRBJ2-7; v_call: TRBV10-3; cdr3_nt: TGTGCCATCAGTGTTTCGGACTTCTACGAGCAGTACTTC; cdr3_aa: CAISVSDFYEQYF
clone_size: -; d_call: -; j_call: TRBJ1-6; v_call: TRBV5-4; cdr3_nt: TGTGCCAGCAGCTTCGACAGAGGTTCACCCCTCCACTTT; cdr3_aa: CASSFDRGSPLHF
clone_size: -; d_call: TRBD2; j_call: TRBJ2-7; v_call: TRBV5-1; cdr3_nt: TGCGCCAGCAGCTCGACGGGGACTAGCGGGAGCAGGGAGCAGTACTTC; cdr3_aa: CASSSTGTSGSREQYF
clone_size: -; d_call: -; j_call: TRBJ2-5; v_call: TRBV13; cdr3_nt: TGTGCCAGCAGCTTAGGCGTCAGTCTATCGGTGGAGACCCAGTACTTC; cdr3_aa: CASSLGVSLSVETQYF
clone_size: -; d_call: -; j_call: TRBJ2-3; v_call: TRBV7-3; cdr3_nt: TGTGCCAGCAGCTCCTCCATTGGGACCCCAGATACGCAGTATTTT; cdr3_aa: CASSSSIGTPDTQYF
clone_size: -; d_call: -; j_call: TRBJ1-1; v_call: TRBV5-1; cdr3_nt: TGCGCCAGCAGCCCGGGACTTGCGGACACTGAAGCTTTCTTT; cdr3_aa: CASSPGLADTEAFF
clone_size: -; d_call: -; j_call: TRBJ2-5; v_call: TRBV7-2; cdr3_nt: TGTGCCAGCGGGTTAGAGACCCAGTACTTC; cdr3_aa: CASGLETQYF
clone_size: -; d_call: -; j_call: TRBJ1-4; v_call: TRBV28; cdr3_nt: TGTGCCAGCAGTGAGGGAAGAAATGAAAAACTGTTTTTT; cdr3_aa: CASSEGRNEKLFF
clone_size: -; d_call: -; j_call: TRBJ1-1; v_call: TRBV7-9; cdr3_nt: TGTGCCAGCAGTTTACAGGGCCCCCCTGAAGCTTTCTTT; cdr3_aa: CASSLQGPPEAFF
clone_size: once; d_call: TRBD1; j_call: TRBJ1-2; v_call: TRBV6-5; cdr3_nt: TGTGCCAGCAGACGCGGACAGGAAAATGGCTACACCTTC; cdr3_aa: CASRRGQENGYTF
clone_size: once; d_call: TRBD1; j_call: TRBJ2-5; v_call: TRBV7-8; cdr3_nt: TGTGCCAGCAGCGCCCAACAGGGGGCAAGGGAGACCCAGTACTTC; cdr3_aa: CASSAQQGARETQYF
clone_size: -; d_call: -; j_call: TRBJ2-7; v_call: TRBV29-1; cdr3_nt: TGCAGCGTTGAAGTATTCTACGAGCAGTACTTC; cdr3_aa: CSVEVFYEQYF
clone_size: -; d_call: -; j_call: TRBJ2-7; v_call: TRBV28; cdr3_nt: TGTGCCAGCAGCACCCAAGTTTACGAGCAGTACTTC; cdr3_aa: CASSTQVYEQYF